A selection of T cell receptor beta chains follows, all from one sample in a study of T cell changes during pregnancy in multiple sclerosis. Clones were sequenced by immunoSEQ multiplex PCR, and TCRdb holds only the in-frame ones, with some missing. The sample shows 35,000 to 45,000 clones, around nine tenths of them seen only once. Material: CD4+ T cells from peripheral blood mononuclear cells, obtained before pregnancy. These receptor sequences come from a female donor with multiple sclerosis, enrolled in a pregnancy study. The CDR3 runs from the conserved cysteine through the conserved F or W. Fields, in order: clone size, J gene, V gene, D gene, CDR3 protein, CDR3 DNA. A D gene is named only where the DNA matches it firmly. Size is stated for part of the rows, as once, few or many counts, or as a class when the clone is expanded.

>-|TRBJ1-6|TRBV5-7|TRBD1
CASSKGGTGGSPLHF
TGTGCCAGCAGCAAGGGCGGGACAGGGGGATCACCCCTCCACTTT
>-|TRBJ1-6|TRBV13|-
CASSLGTAGRSPLHF
TGTGCCAGCAGCTTAGGGACAGCTGGGCGGTCACCCCTCCACTTT
>-|TRBJ2-1|TRBV5-1|-
CASSLVPGSNEQFF
TGCGCCAGCAGCTTGGTGCCGGGATCGAATGAGCAGTTCTTC
>-|TRBJ1-3|TRBV7-7|-
CASSLGPGNTIYF
TGTGCTAGCAGCCTGGGCCCGGGAAACACCATATATTTT
>-|TRBJ1-4|TRBV5-1|-
CASSLDRTNEKLFF
TGCGCCAGCAGCTTGGACAGGACTAATGAAAAACTGTTTTTT
>-|TRBJ1-1|TRBV6-5|TRBD1
CASTPTGHTEAFF
TGTGCCAGCACCCCGACAGGGCACACTGAAGCTTTCTTT
>once|TRBJ2-4|TRBV27|-
CASSARPPGDVNIQYF
TGTGCCAGCAGTGCACGACCCCCAGGGGATGTGAACATTCAGTACTTC
>-|TRBJ2-2|TRBV11-3|-
CASSLKRGYANTGELFF
TGTGCCAGCAGCTTAAAGAGGGGGTATGCGAACACCGGGGAGCTGTTTTTT
>-|TRBJ2-6|TRBV5-1|-
CASSPFGLPNSGANVLTF
TGCGCCAGCAGCCCATTTGGTTTGCCTAACTCTGGGGCCAACGTCCTGACTTTC
>few|TRBJ2-7|TRBV6-1|-
CASRDWNEQYF
TGTGCCAGCAGGGACTGGAACGAGCAGTACTTC
>-|TRBJ2-7|TRBV11-2|-
CASSFGGWGEQYF
TGTGCCAGCAGCTTTGGGGGGTGGGGGGAGCAGTACTTC
>-|TRBJ1-6|TRBV2|-
CASSVRTADSPLHF
TGTGCCAGCAGTGTACGGACAGCGGATTCACCCCTCCACTTT
>-|TRBJ2-1|TRBV27|-
CASRVAGSSSYNEQFF
TGTGCCAGCAGGGTCGCGGGGTCCAGCTCCTACAATGAGCAGTTCTTC
>once|TRBJ1-2|TRBV19|-
CASSIDPWRSYGYTF
TGTGCCAGTAGTATAGACCCCTGGAGGAGCTATGGCTACACCTTC
>-|TRBJ1-4|TRBV5-1|-
CASNTAGARGEKLFF
TGCGCCAGCAACACCGCCGGGGCCAGGGGTGAAAAACTGTTTTTT
>-|TRBJ1-3|TRBV18|-
CASSPQQNSGNTIYF
TGTGCCAGCTCACCACAACAGAACTCTGGAAACACCATATATTTT
>-|TRBJ2-5|TRBV7-2|-
CASSLSAARETQYF
TGTGCCAGCAGCTTATCGGCAGCTAGAGAGACCCAGTACTTC
>-|TRBJ2-5|TRBV9|TRBD2
CASGPTSVYETQYF
TGTGCCAGCGGACCCACTAGCGTATATGAGACCCAGTACTTC
>-|TRBJ2-3|TRBV7-6|TRBD2
CASSSGGDTDTQYF
TGTGCCAGCAGCTCCGGGGGGGACACAGATACGCAGTATTTT
>-|TRBJ2-1|TRBV5-4|TRBD1
CAVSGQSMLNEQFF
TGTGCAGTATCGGGACAGTCTATGCTCAATGAGCAGTTCTTC
>-|TRBJ1-1|TRBV11-2|-
CASSHGTIWDKETTEAFF
TGTGCCAGCAGCCACGGGACTATCTGGGACAAGGAAACGACTGAAGCTTTCTTT
>-|TRBJ1-1|TRBV6-5|TRBD1
CASLGQGDEAFF
TGTGCCAGTCTGGGACAGGGGGATGAAGCTTTCTTT
>-|TRBJ2-7|TRBV5-5|TRBD1
CASSRTGATYEQYF
TGTGCCAGCAGCCGGACAGGGGCTACCTACGAGCAGTACTTC
>-|TRBJ2-7|TRBV15|-
CATSRDFVAYEQYF
TGTGCCACCAGCAGAGATTTTGTAGCCTACGAGCAGTACTTC
>-|TRBJ1-2|TRBV21-1|-
CASSNKRTERNYGYTF
TGTGCCAGCAGCAATAAGAGGACAGAAAGAAACTATGGCTACACCTTC
>once|TRBJ1-6|TRBV5-1|-
CASSLEPVNNSPLHF
TGCGCCAGCAGCTTGGAGCCCGTTAATAATTCACCCCTCCACTTT
>-|TRBJ2-7|TRBV5-5|-
CASSPRGGDGYF
TGTGCCAGCAGCCCCAGGGGAGGGGATGGTTACTTC
>once|TRBJ2-2|TRBV7-2|TRBD2
CASSFIAGNTGELFF
TGTGCCAGCAGCTTTATAGCGGGTAACACCGGGGAGCTGTTTTTT
>-|TRBJ1-2|TRBV5-4|TRBD1
CASSTPGTDYGYTF
TGTGCCAGCAGCACCCCCGGGACAGACTATGGCTACACCTTC
>once|TRBJ2-5|TRBV13|TRBD1
CASSSRQGWQTQYF
TGTGCCAGCAGCTCCCGACAGGGATGGCAGACCCAGTACTTC
>-|TRBJ1-4|TRBV28|-
CASSFPGRNEKLFF
TGTGCCAGCAGTTTTCCAGGGCGAAATGAAAAACTGTTTTTT
>-|TRBJ1-1|TRBV5-1|TRBD1
CASSLQGATTEAFF
TGCGCCAGCAGCTTGCAGGGGGCAACCACTGAAGCTTTCTTT
>-|TRBJ2-7|TRBV7-9|TRBD1
CASSPRETGPSSYEQYF
TGTGCCAGCAGCCCTCGTGAGACAGGGCCCAGCTCCTACGAGCAGTACTTC
>-|TRBJ1-4|TRBV5-1|-
CASSSGVPNEKLFF
TGCGCCAGCAGCTCAGGGGTTCCTAATGAAAAACTGTTTTTT
>once|TRBJ1-6|TRBV7-9|-
CASSLAEGGGNSPLHF
TGTGCCAGCAGCTTAGCGGAGGGAGGGGGAAATTCACCCCTCCACTTT
>-|TRBJ1-2|TRBV4-3|TRBD1
CASSRTGQGVGYTF
TGCGCCAGCAGCCGGACGGGACAGGGGGTTGGCTACACCTTC
>-|TRBJ1-1|TRBV28|TRBD1
CASSPGQGSEAFF
TGTGCCAGCAGTCCGGGACAGGGGTCTGAAGCTTTCTTT
>-|TRBJ2-5|TRBV4-1|TRBD2
CASSQGWGGVETQYF
TGCGCCAGCAGCCAGGGGTGGGGAGGGGTGGAGACCCAGTACTTC
>-|TRBJ1-1|TRBV6-5|TRBD1
CASSYSGGYTEAFF
TGTGCCAGCAGTTACTCAGGGGGCTACACTGAAGCTTTCTTT
>-|TRBJ2-1|TRBV4-1|TRBD2
CASSQPPGLAGVHEQFF
TGCGCCAGCAGCCAGCCCCCGGGACTAGCGGGGGTCCATGAGCAGTTCTTC
>few|TRBJ1-1|TRBV4-2|-
CASSPPGELNTEAFF
TGTGCCAGCAGCCCACCTGGGGAGCTGAACACTGAAGCTTTCTTT
>-|TRBJ2-5|TRBV5-1|TRBD2
CASSLGDFAGGQKTQYF
TGCGCCAGCAGCTTGGGAGATTTTGCGGGGGGGCAGAAGACCCAGTACTTC
>few|TRBJ1-1|TRBV28|-
CASSSQDTRAFF
TGTGCCAGCAGTTCTCAGGACACAAGAGCTTTCTTT
>-|TRBJ2-2|TRBV18|TRBD2
CASSPRLAGNTGELFF
TGTGCCAGCTCACCACGGCTAGCGGGGAACACCGGGGAGCTGTTTTTT
>-|TRBJ1-6|TRBV6-1|-
CASSDGKESPLHF
TGTGCCAGCAGTGACGGGAAGGAGTCACCCCTCCACTTT
>-|TRBJ2-1|TRBV9|TRBD2
CASSVYGLAGGAEQFF
TGTGCCAGCAGCGTATATGGACTAGCGGGGGGGGCTGAGCAGTTCTTC
>once|TRBJ2-1|TRBV10-1|-
CASSESGGWGNEQFF
TGCGCCAGCAGTGAGTCCGGGGGTTGGGGTAATGAGCAGTTCTTC
>-|TRBJ1-1|TRBV5-1|-
CASSLQGRTEAFF
TGCGCCAGCAGCTTGCAGGGAAGGACTGAAGCTTTCTTT
>-|TRBJ1-1|TRBV7-2|-
CASSLRRGNTEAFF
TGTGCCAGCAGCTTACGGAGAGGGAACACTGAAGCTTTCTTT
>-|TRBJ1-6|TRBV7-3|TRBD1
CASSQRQGAPLHF
TGTGCCAGCAGCCAAAGACAGGGAGCCCCCCTCCACTTT
>-|TRBJ1-2|TRBV6-1|-
CASSEVKSPRGYGYTF
TGTGCCAGCAGTGAAGTGAAGTCACCGAGAGGGTATGGCTACACCTTC
>-|TRBJ1-1|TRBV5-3|TRBD1
CARSNGTGAGAEAFF
TGTGCCAGAAGCAACGGGACAGGGGCTGGGGCTGAAGCTTTCTTT
>-|TRBJ1-4|TRBV2|-
CASSDAVAGNEKLFF
TGTGCCAGCAGTGACGCCGTGGCGGGAAATGAAAAACTGTTTTTT
>-|TRBJ1-1|TRBV6-6|TRBD1
CASSTGGYGTEAFF
TGTGCCAGCAGTACAGGGGGCTACGGCACTGAAGCTTTCTTT
>few|TRBJ1-6|TRBV5-1|-
CASSFEGAYNSPLHF
TGCGCCAGCAGCTTCGAGGGGGCCTATAATTCACCCCTCCACTTT
>-|TRBJ2-3|TRBV4-2|TRBD1
CASSLDLDRADSADTQYF
TGTGCCAGCAGCCTCGACCTGGACAGGGCAGATAGTGCAGATACGCAGTATTTT
>few|TRBJ1-3|TRBV15|TRBD1
CATSRDRTGNTIYF
TGTGCCACCAGCAGGGACAGGACTGGAAACACCATATATTTT
>-|TRBJ2-5|TRBV18|TRBD2
CASSPRASGAETQYF
TGTGCCAGCTCACCAAGGGCTAGCGGGGCGGAGACCCAGTACTTC
>-|TRBJ1-2|TRBV7-8|-
CASSPNRGTVTDYTF
TGTGCCAGCAGCCCTAATAGGGGGACGGTTACTGACTACACCTTC
>once|TRBJ2-3|TRBV7-9|TRBD2
CASPAPRGVFTDTQYF
TGTGCCAGCCCAGCCCCGCGGGGGGTTTTCACAGATACGCAGTATTTT